The 20 T cell receptor beta chains presented below share a single source sample, sequenced in a study of blood T cells in healthy people across ages. A second PCR of about 7 to 12 cycles used a sample-barcoded 5' primer and a J-beta primer mix. Each CDR3 protein is one row after TCRdb ran MiXCR on the 5' RACE reads. The sample lists 600,000 to 800,000 distinct CDR3 sequences, 40% to 65% occurring once. The specimen was blood. The receptors were sampled from an elderly woman in good health.

On this clonotype: A much larger clone differs by one base, so this may be a read error. The rearrangement links TRBV12-3 or TRBV12-4 to TRBJ2-7; D is possibly TRBD2 (6 bases). Deletions cut 6 bases from V and 7 bases from J, with 25 bases between. CDR3 length: 16 residues. CDR3 protein: CASRPAGSSSYNEQYF. DNA for the CDR3: TGTGCCAGCAGACCAGCGGGTTCGAGCTCCTACAATGAGCAGTACTTC.

This clonotype was detected ten times or more. The chain links TRBV7-3 to TRBJ1-2, with TRBD1 identical over 7 bases. From germline, CDR1 is SGHTA and CDR2 FQGTGA. The V and J ends lost 1 base and 8 bases, in that order; junction bases with no gene match: 1. CDR3 length: 12 residues. This chain's CDR3 is CASSLNRGGYTF. DNA of the CDR3: TGTGCCAGCAGCTTAAACAGGGGAGGCTACACCTTC.

To note about this clonotype: With a much larger clone just one base away, this may be a read error. The chain is built from TRBV7-2 and TRBJ2-7; 10 nucleotides agree with TRBD2. CDR3 length equals 16 residues. V was pared by 4 bases and J by 7 bases, with 13 bases of the junction left unmatched. Germline CDR1 is SGHTA and CDR2 is FQGNSA. The CDR3 region is CASSSRTSGAYNEQYF. CDR3 DNA: TGTGCCAGCAGCTCCCGGACTAGCGGAGCCTACAATGAGCAGTACTTC.

Worth noting for this clonotype: This may stem from a read error, because a much larger clone lies one nucleotide away. The CDR3 end shows no conserved phenylalanine or tryptophan, and so a read error is likely. This rearrangement joins TRBV7-2 to TRBJ1-2; no clear D. The V end lost 1 base, the J end lost 1 base, and 7 bases lay between the germline ends. This CDR3 spans 14 amino acids. Germline CDR1 reads SGHTA; CDR2 reads FQGNSA. The DNA for the CDR3 is TGTGCCAGCAGCTTAGAATGGGTTAACTATGGCTACACCGTC. It encodes CASSLEWVNYGYTV.

This clonotype was observed at least ten times. The chain carries TRBV3-1 and TRBJ2-3; 8 positions match TRBD1. The CDR3 has 14 residues. CDR1 and CDR2 (germline): LGHDT, YNNKEL (reference sequence). Trimming removed 3 bases from V and 5 bases from J; junction bases left unmatched: 4. CDR3 residues: CASSHLDRGDTQYF. DNA for the CDR3: TGTGCCAGCAGCCACCTCGACAGGGGAGATACGCAGTATTTT.

This clonotype was seen only a few times. CDR3 sequence: CSARTPQETQYF. The CDR3 DNA is TGCAGTGCTCGGACACCTCAAGAGACCCAGTACTTC. The chain employs TRBV20-1 and TRBJ2-5; D is perhaps TRBD1 (5 bases). Germline V gene lookup returns CDR1 DFQATT and CDR2 SNEGSKA (reference sequence). The CDR3 is made up of 12 amino acids. V gave up 5 bases and J gave up 2 bases, with 9 bases separating them.

Remarks on this clonotype: One end of the junction varies from germline; a read error may be responsible. The chain recombines TRBV4-1 with TRBJ2-1; the D call may be TRBD1 or TRBD2 (5 bases each). The germline V gene encodes CDR1 MGHRA and CDR2 YSYEKL. This CDR3 spans 15 amino acids. The CDR3 nucleotides read TGCGCCAGCAGTCCGAGGGGCAGCCACTACAAGGAGCAGTTCTTC. It is translated as CASSPRGSHYKEQFF.

The rearrangement links TRBV5-4 to TRBJ2-3; 9 nucleotides line up with TRBD2. Germline V gene sequence: CDR1 SGHNT, CDR2 YYREEE (reference sequence). V trimming: 7 bases; J trimming: 6 bases; junction bases outside the gene matches: 21. The CDR3 has 18 amino acids. CDR3 protein: CASGPMEEQREVVDTQYF. CDR3 DNA: TGTGCCAGCGGCCCGATGGAAGAGCAGCGGGAGGTGGTGGATACGCAGTATTTT.

This clonotype was found a few times. The V and J genes are TRBV5-1 and TRBJ1-5; a possible D gene is TRBD1 (5 bases). Germline assignment: CDR1 SGHRS and CDR2 YFSETQ. This CDR3 is built from 13 residues. Trimming took off 4 bases at V and 5 bases at J, with 10 bases between the two ends. The CDR3 region has the DNA TGCGCCAGCAGCGGGGCGGGGGATCAGCCCCAGCATTTT. This sequence encodes CASSGAGDQPQHF.

The J gene is TRBJ2-4, the V gene TRBV10-2; D is possibly TRBD1 (7 bases). The end of the DNA is better explained by TRBJ2-7, so the J call may be wrong. The CDR3 is 14 residues long. Germline assignment: CDR1 WSHSY and CDR2 SAAADI. The CDR3: CASSEWRGQNEQYF. CDR3 sequence (DNA): TGCGCCAGCAGTGAGTGGAGGGGGCAGAACGAGCAGTACTTC.

In its sample, this clonotype was seen a few times. This chain links TRBV12-3 or TRBV12-4 with TRBJ2-2; D is uncertain. The CDR3 extends over 13 amino acids. V lost 4 bases and J 5 bases, leaving 8 bases between the germline ends. CDR3 sequence (DNA): TGTGCCAGCAGTTCTACTCCTACCGGGGAGCTGTTTTTT. Translated: CASSSTPTGELFF.

V and J are TRBV19 and TRBJ1-5; a possible D gene is TRBD1 (5 bases). The germline V gene encodes CDR1 LNHDA and CDR2 SQIVND (reference sequence). The CDR3 is 17 residues long. The V and J ends lost 2 bases and 4 bases respectively, with 18 bases between them. CDR3 sequence: CASSIIDSANSNQPQHF. CDR3 coding DNA: TGTGCCAGTAGTATAATTGACAGCGCGAATTCGAATCAGCCCCAGCATTTT. The entire variable domain, with the rest obtained from reference TRBV19 and TRBJ1-5, is as follows: DGGITQSPKYLFRKEGQNVTLSCEQNLNHDAMYWYRQDPGQGLRLIYYSQIVNDFQKGDIAEGYSVSREKKESFPLTVTSAQKNPTAFYLCASSIIDSANSNQPQHFGDGTRLSIL.

Points on this clonotype: One base away lies a much larger clone, so this may be a sequencing read error. The rearrangement links TRBV6-6 to TRBJ1-2; D gene uncertain. The V gene's germline CDR1 is MNHNY and CDR2 SVGAGI (reference sequence). There are 11 residues in the CDR3. Trimming pared 5 bases from V and 0 bases from J, leaving 1 base between. The CDR3 loop is CASSTNYGYTF. CDR3 nucleotide sequence: TGTGCCAGCAGTACTAACTATGGCTACACCTTC.

The table lists this clonotype with many counts. The rearrangement uses TRBV20-1 and TRBJ2-7; D not resolved. CDR3 length: 14 amino acids. Trimming cost V 1 base and J 6 bases, with 16 bases left between them. Germline CDR1 reads DFQATT; CDR2 reads SNEGSKA (reference sequence). CDR3 sequence reads: CSARGPEFGSEQYF. DNA of the CDR3: TGCAGTGCTAGAGGACCGGAGTTTGGTTCCGAGCAGTACTTC.

The genes are TRBV11-3 and TRBJ2-5; 11 nucleotides line up with TRBD2. The DNA end is a closer match to TRBJ2-7, so the J assignment may be wrong. Germline CDR1 and CDR2: SGHNT and YENEEA. The CDR3 sequence is 15 residues long. The CDR3: CASSIQLAGENEQYF. The CDR3 nucleotides are TGTGCCAGCAGCATCCAACTAGCGGGAGAGAACGAGCAGTACTTC.

This clonotype was seen only a few times. The J gene is TRBJ2-2, the V gene TRBV12-3 or TRBV12-4; 7 bases map to TRBD1. The CDR3 extends over 12 amino acids. After removal of 9 bases from V and 6 bases from J, the junction contained 4 bases not matched to a gene. The CDR3 protein is CASYRGPGELFF. The CDR3 region has the DNA TGTGCCAGTTACAGGGGCCCCGGGGAGCTGTTTTTT.

The chain uses TRBV20-1 and TRBJ2-3; tentative D call: TRBD2 (6 bases). Germline V gives CDR1 DFQATT, CDR2 SNEGSKA (reference sequence). The CDR3 totals 16 residues. With 3 bases removed from V and 2 bases from J, the gap between germline ends came to 18 bases. CDR3 DNA sequence: TGCAGTGCTAGCGGCCTCCCGGGACTTCCCACAGATACGCAGTATTTT. It yields the protein CSASGLPGLPTDTQYF.

The chain links TRBV10-3 to TRBJ1-5; 9 nucleotides line up with TRBD1. CDR1 is ENHRY and CDR2 is SYGVKD in the germline V gene. J was trimmed by 3 bases and V by 4 bases; bases with no gene match: 10. This CDR3 has 17 amino acids. This CDR3 is CAISGQGGATLNQPQHF. DNA of the CDR3: TGTGCCATCAGTGGACAGGGGGGAGCTACCCTCAATCAGCCCCAGCATTTT.

With regard to this clonotype: This could be a read error, since a much larger clone is one nucleotide away. This chain connects TRBV28 to TRBJ2-1, with no clear D. With 6 bases removed from V and 13 bases from J, the gap between germline ends came to 13 bases. Germline CDR1 reads MDHEN; CDR2 reads SYDVKM. This CDR3 region has 11 residues. The CDR3 spells CASRGLETQFF. CDR3 nucleotide sequence: TGTGCCAGCAGGGGCTTGGAGACCCAGTTCTTC.

A word on this clonotype: A read error may explain this, as a much larger clone is one base away. The chain couples TRBV5-5 to TRBJ1-1; D gene uncertain. This CDR3 region has 15 residues. Per the germline V gene, CDR1 is SGHKS and CDR2 is YYEKEE (reference sequence). The chain's CDR3 is CASSLAGQTDTGAFF. The CDR3 DNA sequence: TGTGCCAGCAGCTTGGCCGGCCAAACCGACACTGGAGCTTTCTTT.